The text below deals with one T cell receptor beta chain. Its antigen is undetermined. The sample belongs to a study of T cell responses to AZD1222 COVID-19 vaccine. Per the germline V gene, CDR1 is SGHRS and CDR2 is YFSETQ. CDR3 size: 13 residues. With 10 bases removed from V and 6 bases from J, the gap between germline ends came to 14 bases. Study-wide results and limits: At baseline, seropositivity was found in only six or seven AZD1222 recipients. Clonal diversity was possibly underestimated, and white British individuals and females predominated among donors. Increases in Spike-specific TCR breadth and depth were seen after two AZD1222 doses.

Libraries were prepared by immunoSEQ multiplex PCR; TCRdb keeps only in-frame clonotypes and omits some of them. The sample has 120,000 to 150,000 clones; roughly 84% are singletons. The chain combines TRBV5-1 with TRBJ1-6; no clear D. Source: peripheral blood, taken 28 days after the second AZD1222 dose. The TCR sequence derives from an adult who received the AZD1222 COVID-19 vaccine. DNA for the CDR3: TGCGCCGACAATCTGAGAAGTAATTCACCCCTCCACTTT. Protein sequence: CADNLRSNSPLHF.